This T cell receptor (beta chain) comes out of a study of control samples from healthy donors and cancer patients (dated by TCRdb to 2020 to 2022). The library was produced with the immunoSEQ multiplex PCR assay. Sourced from immuneACCESS, this table was stored by TCRdb with only in-frame sequences that have V and J called. A share of the clones is absent; for the studies checked, an unresolved V gene accounts for under half, and the remainder has no known explanation. For this sample the table gives about 160,000 clones, of which just over 90% were detected only once. The biggest ten clones account for about 4% of the sample. CDR1 and CDR2 (GTSNPN, SVGIG) derive from the germline V gene (reference sequence). CDR3 length: 12 amino acids, cysteine to phenylalanine. CDR3 DNA is the only sequence kept; it has 36 bases, read in frame from the first base. Germline trimming: 4 bases from V, 6 bases from J; junction bases outside gene matches: 6.

On this clone itself: Its recognized antigen is unknown. Base qualities are missing; no much larger clone stands one base away.

The V and J genes are TRBV30 and TRBJ2-7; the junction holds 7 bases that match TRBD1. Sample: blood. The sequence was obtained from a woman aged 60-70 years in good health. The bases read TGTGCCTGGAATAGGGACAGTTTCGAGCAGTACTTC. The encoded protein is CAWNRDSFEQYF.